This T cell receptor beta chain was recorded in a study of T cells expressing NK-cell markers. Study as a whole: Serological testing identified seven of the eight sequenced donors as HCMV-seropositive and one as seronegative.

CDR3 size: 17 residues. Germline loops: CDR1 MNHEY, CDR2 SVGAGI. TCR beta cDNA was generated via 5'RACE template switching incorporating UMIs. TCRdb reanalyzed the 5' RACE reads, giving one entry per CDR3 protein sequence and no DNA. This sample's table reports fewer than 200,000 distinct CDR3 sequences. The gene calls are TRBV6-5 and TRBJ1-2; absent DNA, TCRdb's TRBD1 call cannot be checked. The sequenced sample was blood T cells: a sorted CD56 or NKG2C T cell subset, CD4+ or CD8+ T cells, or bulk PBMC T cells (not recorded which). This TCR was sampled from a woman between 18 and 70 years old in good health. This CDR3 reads CASRRERRGEFGGGYTF.